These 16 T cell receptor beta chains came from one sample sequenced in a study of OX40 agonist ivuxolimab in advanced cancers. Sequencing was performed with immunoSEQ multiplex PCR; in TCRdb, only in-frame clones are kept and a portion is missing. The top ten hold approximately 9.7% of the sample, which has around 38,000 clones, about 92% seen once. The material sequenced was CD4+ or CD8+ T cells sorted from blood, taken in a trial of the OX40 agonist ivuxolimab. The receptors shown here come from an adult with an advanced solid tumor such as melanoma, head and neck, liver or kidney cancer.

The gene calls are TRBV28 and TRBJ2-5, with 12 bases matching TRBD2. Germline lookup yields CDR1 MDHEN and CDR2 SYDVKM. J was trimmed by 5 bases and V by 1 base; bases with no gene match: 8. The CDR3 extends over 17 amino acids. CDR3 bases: TGTGCCAGCAGTTTATTAAGGGGCGGGACTAGCGGGGAGACCCAGTACTTC. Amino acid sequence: CASSLLRGGTSGETQYF.

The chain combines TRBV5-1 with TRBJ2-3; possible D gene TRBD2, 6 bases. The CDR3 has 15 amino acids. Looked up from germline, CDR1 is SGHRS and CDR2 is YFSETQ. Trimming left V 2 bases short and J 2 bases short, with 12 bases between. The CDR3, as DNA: TGCGCCAGCAGCTTATCAAGCGGGTTCACAGATACGCAGTATTTT. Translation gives CASSLSSGFTDTQYF.

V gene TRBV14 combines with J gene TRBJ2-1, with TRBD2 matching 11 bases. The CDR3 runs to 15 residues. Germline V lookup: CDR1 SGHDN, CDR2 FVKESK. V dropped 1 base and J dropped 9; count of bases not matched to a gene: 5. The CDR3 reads CASSQGLAGRVEQFF. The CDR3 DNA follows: TGTGCCAGCAGCCAAGGACTAGCGGGGCGCGTTGAGCAGTTCTTC.

Written as DNA, the CDR3 is TGTGCCAGCAGTTTTCTCAGGGCAGGGGCTGGAAACACCATATATTTT. This encodes CASSFLRAGAGNTIYF. The gene calls are TRBV28 and TRBJ1-3, with D possibly TRBD1 on 6 matching bases. The V end lost 3 bases, the J end lost 2 bases, and 14 bases lay between the germline ends. The CDR3 is 16 amino acids. CDR1 MDHEN and CDR2 SYDVKM come from the germline V gene.

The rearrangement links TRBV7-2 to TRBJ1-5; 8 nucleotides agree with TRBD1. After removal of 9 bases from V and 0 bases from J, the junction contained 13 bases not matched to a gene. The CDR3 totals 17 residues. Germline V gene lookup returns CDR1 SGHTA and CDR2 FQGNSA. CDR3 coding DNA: TGTGCCAGTACCTCCGGGACAGGCGTATATAGCAATCAGCCCCAGCATTTT. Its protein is CASTSGTGVYSNQPQHF.

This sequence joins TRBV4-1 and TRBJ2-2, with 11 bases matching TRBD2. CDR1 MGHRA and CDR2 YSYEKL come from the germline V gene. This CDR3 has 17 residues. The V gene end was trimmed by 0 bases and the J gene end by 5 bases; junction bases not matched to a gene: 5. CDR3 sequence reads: CASSQETSGSSTGELFF. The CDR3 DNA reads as TGCGCCAGCAGCCAAGAAACTAGCGGGAGTAGTACCGGGGAGCTGTTTTTT.

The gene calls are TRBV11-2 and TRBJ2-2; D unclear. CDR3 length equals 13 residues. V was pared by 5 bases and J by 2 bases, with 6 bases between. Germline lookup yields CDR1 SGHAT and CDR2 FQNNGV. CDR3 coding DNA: TGTGCCAGCAGCCCCGGAAACACCGGGGAGCTGTTTTTT. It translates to CASSPGNTGELFF.

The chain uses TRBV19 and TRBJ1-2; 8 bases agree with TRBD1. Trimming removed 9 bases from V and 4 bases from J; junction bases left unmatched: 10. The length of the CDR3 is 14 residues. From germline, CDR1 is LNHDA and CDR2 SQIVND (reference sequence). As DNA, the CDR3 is TGTGCCAGCACCGGGACAGGACAAGGCTATGGCTACACCTTC. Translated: CASTGTGQGYGYTF.

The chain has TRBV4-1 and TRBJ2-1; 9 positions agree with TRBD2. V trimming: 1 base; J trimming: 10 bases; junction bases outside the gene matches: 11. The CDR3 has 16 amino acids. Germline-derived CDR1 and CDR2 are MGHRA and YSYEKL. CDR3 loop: CASSQVTRREGREQFF. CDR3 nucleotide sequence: TGCGCCAGCAGCCAAGTCACACGGCGGGAGGGCCGCGAGCAGTTCTTC.

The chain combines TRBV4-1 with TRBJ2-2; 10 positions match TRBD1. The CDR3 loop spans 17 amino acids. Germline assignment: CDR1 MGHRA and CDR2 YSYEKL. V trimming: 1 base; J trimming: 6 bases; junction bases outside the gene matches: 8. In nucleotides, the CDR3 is TGCGCCAGCAGCCAAGTTGTGGGGACAGGGGTGGCCGGGGAGCTGTTTTTT. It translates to CASSQVVGTGVAGELFF.

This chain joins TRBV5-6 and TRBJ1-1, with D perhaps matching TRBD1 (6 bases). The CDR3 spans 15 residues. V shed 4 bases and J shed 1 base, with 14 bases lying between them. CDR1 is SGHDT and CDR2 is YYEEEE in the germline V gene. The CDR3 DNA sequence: TGTGCCAGCAGCCTCTTTGGACAGCCGAACACTGAAGCTTTCTTT. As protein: CASSLFGQPNTEAFF.

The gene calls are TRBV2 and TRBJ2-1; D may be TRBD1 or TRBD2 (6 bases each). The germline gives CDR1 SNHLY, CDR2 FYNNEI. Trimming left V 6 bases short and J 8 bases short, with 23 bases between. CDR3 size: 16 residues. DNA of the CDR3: TGTGCCAGCAGGGAGGGGGGACTCCGGGACCTGGATGAGCAGTTCTTC. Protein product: CASREGGLRDLDEQFF. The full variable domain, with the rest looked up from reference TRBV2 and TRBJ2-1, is EPEVTQTPSHQVTQMGQEVILRCVPISNHLYFYWYRQILGQKVEFLVSFYNNEISEKSEIFDDQFSVERPDGSNFTLKIRSTKLEDSAMYFCASREGGLRDLDEQFFGPGTRLTVL.

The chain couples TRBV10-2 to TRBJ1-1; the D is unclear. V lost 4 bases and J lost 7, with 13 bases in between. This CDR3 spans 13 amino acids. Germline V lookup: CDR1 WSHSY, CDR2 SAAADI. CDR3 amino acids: CASSVGRTSEAFF. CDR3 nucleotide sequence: TGCGCCAGCAGTGTGGGCCGAACAAGTGAAGCTTTCTTT.

The CDR3, as DNA: TGTGCCAGCAGCTTATCACAGGGGAAGGGGAACACCATATATTTT. Its translation: CASSLSQGKGNTIYF. The V call is TRBV7-8, the J call TRBJ1-3; TRBD1 aligns across 7 bases. The CDR3 consists of 15 residues. V shed 2 bases and J 7 bases; nucleotides not matched to a gene: 8. CDR1 and CDR2 from the germline V gene are SGHVS and FQNEAQ. The full variable domain, rest sourced from reference TRBV7-8 and TRBJ1-3, is GAGVSQSPRYKVAKRGQDVALRCDPISGHVSLFWYQQALGQGPEFLTYFQNEAQLDKSGLPSDRFFAERPEGSVSTLKIQRTQQEDSAVYLCASSLSQGKGNTIYFGEGSWLTVV.

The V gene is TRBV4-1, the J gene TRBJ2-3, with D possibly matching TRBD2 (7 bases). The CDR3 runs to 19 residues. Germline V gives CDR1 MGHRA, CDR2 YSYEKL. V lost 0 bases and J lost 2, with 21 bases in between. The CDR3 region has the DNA TGCGCCAGCAGCCAAGACGTGGCCCGGGGGCTAGCGGTCACAGATACGCAGTATTTT. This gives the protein CASSQDVARGLAVTDTQYF.

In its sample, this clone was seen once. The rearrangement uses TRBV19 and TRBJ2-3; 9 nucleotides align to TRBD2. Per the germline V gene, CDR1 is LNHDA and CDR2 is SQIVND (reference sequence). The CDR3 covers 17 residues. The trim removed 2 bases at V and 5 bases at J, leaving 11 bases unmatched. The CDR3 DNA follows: TGTGCCAGTAGTATAAAAACCATAGCGGGAGATCTAGATACGCAGTATTTT. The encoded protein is CASSIKTIAGDLDTQYF. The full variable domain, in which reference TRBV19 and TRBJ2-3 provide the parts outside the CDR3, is DGGITQSPKYLFRKEGQNVTLSCEQNLNHDAMYWYRQDPGQGLRLIYYSQIVNDFQKGDIAEGYSVSREKKESFPLTVTSAQKNPTAFYLCASSIKTIAGDLDTQYFGPGTRLTVL.